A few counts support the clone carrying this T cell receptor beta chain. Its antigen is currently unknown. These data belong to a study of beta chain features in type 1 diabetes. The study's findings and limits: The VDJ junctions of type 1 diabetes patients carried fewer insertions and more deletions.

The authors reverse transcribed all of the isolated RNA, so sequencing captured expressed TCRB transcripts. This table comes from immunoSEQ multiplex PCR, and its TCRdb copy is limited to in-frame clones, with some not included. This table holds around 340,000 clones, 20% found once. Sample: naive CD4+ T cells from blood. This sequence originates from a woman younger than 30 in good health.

CDR3 in amino acids: CASSPPGLGAPTQQYF. CDR3 bases: TGTGCCAGCTCACCACCGGGACTAGGGGCCCCTACGCAGCAGTACTTC. The rearrangement links TRBV18 to TRBJ2-7; TRBD2 matches 8 bases. V shed 0 bases and J 8 bases; nucleotides not matched to a gene: 12. Germline V gene data show CDR1 as KGHSH and CDR2 as LQKENI. The CDR3 has 16 amino acids.